The rows below give T cell receptor beta chains drawn from one sample of a study of T cells in localized non-small cell lung cancer. Clones were read by immunoSEQ multiplex PCR, and TCRdb kept only the in-frame ones, dropping some. The sample lists over 1,500 clones, about 26% seen once, with about 16% in the top ten. The source was lung tumor tissue, collected before any cancer treatment. The receptors shown here come from a woman aged 40-75 years with stage I lung adenocarcinoma. Each CDR3 is given with its conserved first and last residue. D genes are given only for firm matches. Clone size appears in some rows only: once, few, many, or a class for an expanded clone.

V gene	J gene	D gene	clone size	CDR3 protein	CDR3 DNA
TRBV19	TRBJ1-3	TRBD1	-	CASTSTGDSGNTIYF	TGTGCCAGTACCTCCACAGGGGATTCTGGAAACACCATATATTTT
TRBV11-3	TRBJ1-6	-	many	CASSLGQGFYNSPLHF	TGTGCCAGCAGCCTAGGGCAGGGGTTTTATAATTCACCCCTCCACTTT
TRBV15	TRBJ2-2	-	few	CATSRDREGPGELFF	TGTGCCACCAGCAGAGATCGAGAGGGTCCCGGGGAGCTGTTTTTT
TRBV11-3	TRBJ1-1	TRBD1	few	CASSLLTGSNTEAFF	TGTGCCAGCAGCTTACTGACAGGGAGTAACACTGAAGCTTTCTTT
TRBV6-8	TRBJ2-3	TRBD2	-	CASSLAGDGTDTQYF	TGTGCCAGCAGTCTAGCGGGAGATGGAACAGATACGCAGTATTTT
TRBV6-8	TRBJ2-3	TRBD2	medium-sized	CASSKTSGGHTDTQYF	TGTGCCAGCAGCAAAACTAGCGGGGGACACACAGATACGCAGTATTTT
TRBV6-8	TRBJ1-2	-	medium-sized	CAISRDRMRAGYTF	TGTGCCATCAGCCGGGACCGCATGCGAGCTGGCTACACCTTC
TRBV9	TRBJ2-5	TRBD2	medium-sized	CASSVQSGRRETQYF	TGTGCCAGCAGCGTTCAAAGCGGGAGACGAGAGACCCAGTACTTC
TRBV14	TRBJ2-3	-	-	CASSPSPVPDTQYF	TGTGCCAGCAGCCCGAGCCCGGTCCCAGATACGCAGTATTTT
TRBV7-5	TRBJ2-5	-	few	CASSPRGVRDQETQYF	TGTGCCAGCAGCCCGAGAGGTGTCAGAGACCAAGAGACCCAGTACTTC
TRBV15	TRBJ1-1	-	large	CATSRDPRSTEAFF	TGTGCCACCAGCAGAGATCCGCGTAGCACTGAAGCTTTCTTT
TRBV30	TRBJ2-4	-	-	CAWSSPPLQYF	TGTGCCTGGAGTTCCCCCCCGCTTCAGTACTTC
TRBV11-3	TRBJ2-2	-	-	CASSLGGSPGELFF	TGTGCCAGCAGCTTAGGAGGGTCTCCCGGGGAGCTGTTTTTT
TRBV9	TRBJ2-3	TRBD2	once	CASTPRGSSTDTQYF	TGTGCCAGCACCCCGCGGGGGAGTAGCACAGATACGCAGTATTTT
TRBV29-1	TRBJ2-7	TRBD2	medium-sized	CSVAGGGRYYEQYF	TGCAGCGTTGCTGGCGGGGGACGTTACTACGAGCAGTACTTC
TRBV7-5	TRBJ2-7	-	few	CASSFGWGSGYEQYF	-
TRBV6-8	TRBJ2-5	-	medium-sized	CASSPGTPYQETQYF	TGTGCCAGCAGTCCCGGGACACCGTACCAAGAGACCCAGTACTTC
TRBV6-8	TRBJ2-2	TRBD2	few	CASGVSGTSTGELFF	TGTGCCAGCGGGGTCTCCGGGACTAGCACCGGGGAGCTGTTTTTT
TRBV7-2	TRBJ1-5	-	large	CASSPGEDQPQHF	TGTGCCAGCAGCCCTGGGGAGGATCAGCCCCAGCATTTT
TRBV19	TRBJ2-1	TRBD1	-	CASATGGTGGNEQFF	TGTGCCAGTGCGACAGGTGGGACAGGGGGCAATGAGCAGTTCTTC
TRBV6-8	TRBJ2-7	-	large	CASSHDSHRYNEQYF	TGTGCCAGCAGCCACGACTCTCATCGGTACAACGAGCAGTACTTC
TRBV29-1	TRBJ2-2	-	-	CSAAGGSGELFF	TGCAGCGCTGCTGGGGGGAGCGGGGAGCTGTTTTTT
TRBV28	TRBJ1-1	TRBD1	-	CASSRRQGARTEAFF	TGTGCCAGCAGTAGGAGACAGGGGGCACGTACTGAAGCTTTCTTT
TRBV16	TRBJ2-7	-	-	CASSQFGSSSYEQYF	TGTGCCAGCAGCCAATTCGGTTCCAGCTCCTACGAGCAGTACTTC
TRBV2	TRBJ1-1	TRBD1	once	CASSLMTGRAFF	TGTGCCAGCAGTCTAATGACAGGGAGGGCTTTCTTT
TRBV9	TRBJ2-2	-	few	CASSVEKRVHTGELFF	TGTGCCAGCAGCGTAGAGAAGAGAGTGCACACCGGGGAGCTGTTTTTT
TRBV28	TRBJ2-1	-	-	CASSFPGGGPIRSSYNEQFF	TGTGCCAGCAGTTTCCCGGGCGGGGGCCCTATTCGAAGCTCCTACAATGAGCAGTTCTTC
TRBV19	TRBJ2-1	TRBD2	once	CASSIQLAGGNEQFF	TGTGCCAGTAGTATCCAGCTAGCGGGGGGTAATGAGCAGTTCTTC
TRBV1	TRBJ1-2	-	few	CASSQDTGVFGYTF	TGCGCCAGCAGCCAAGATACCGGGGTTTTTGGCTACACCTTC
TRBV6-8	TRBJ2-1	TRBD2	-	CASSHGTSGRIGYNEQFF	TGTGCCAGCAGCCACGGGACTAGCGGGAGGATTGGGTACAATGAGCAGTTCTTC
TRBV6-8	TRBJ2-5	-	medium-sized	CASSYNLHSGGQETQYF	TGTGCCAGCAGTTACAATCTTCATTCAGGGGGGCAAGAGACCCAGTACTTC
TRBV6-8	TRBJ2-7	TRBD2	-	CAIKGTSQNEQYF	TGTGCCATCAAAGGGACTAGCCAAAACGAGCAGTACTTC
TRBV4-1	TRBJ2-7	-	-	CASSQETGRGYEQYF	TGCGCCAGCAGCCAAGAAACGGGAAGGGGCTACGAGCAGTACTTC
TRBV11-3	TRBJ1-1	TRBD1	medium-sized	CASSPDRLNTEAFF	TGTGCCAGCAGCCCGGACAGGTTGAACACTGAAGCTTTCTTT
TRBV6-8	TRBJ2-5	-	few	CASSWTTFQETQYF	TGTGCCAGCAGTTGGACAACCTTCCAAGAGACCCAGTACTTC